The rows below give T cell receptor beta chains drawn from one sample of a study of blood T cell repertoires in COVID-19. Method: immunoSEQ multiplex PCR; TCRdb's copy keeps in-frame clones and lacks some. The table includes about 190,000 clones, 78% detected once. Source material: peripheral blood. The source is a woman older than 75 with active or convalescent COVID-19. CDR3s leave out the opening cysteine and the closing phenylalanine or tryptophan. The order of the fields is CDR3 protein, clone size, V gene. The size of a clone is reported for some rows only, either as once, few or many, or as a class for expanded clones.

CDR3 protein: ASSEKGQGTGYGYT; clone size: .; V gene: TRBV9
CDR3 protein: ASSLWNSAGGTDTQY; clone size: .; V gene: TRBV28
CDR3 protein: ASSLSGGAEQY; clone size: once; V gene: TRBV5-6
CDR3 protein: ASSERRGQPYTEAF; clone size: .; V gene: TRBV6-1
CDR3 protein: ASSIAASGGFPGSYNEQF; clone size: .; V gene: TRBV19
CDR3 protein: AWSPQGSGGYT; clone size: .; V gene: TRBV30
CDR3 protein: ASSVRGDRGTDTQY; clone size: .; V gene: TRBV9
CDR3 protein: ASSISRGGANEKLF; clone size: .; V gene: TRBV19
CDR3 protein: ASSYTRGGPDNEQF; clone size: .; V gene: TRBV6-2/TRBV6-3
CDR3 protein: ASNTGVGGNTEAF; clone size: .; V gene: TRBV27
CDR3 protein: ASSQSAGGPTSYNSPLH; clone size: few; V gene: TRBV23-1
CDR3 protein: ASSRRIQSAGNTIY; clone size: .; V gene: TRBV9
CDR3 protein: ASSDRSGVYEQY; clone size: .; V gene: TRBV6-1
CDR3 protein: ASSIDRGNQPQH; clone size: .; V gene: TRBV6-5
CDR3 protein: ASSTGRATRGYT; clone size: .; V gene: TRBV28
CDR3 protein: ASSLPVQEETQY; clone size: .; V gene: TRBV7-9
CDR3 protein: ASSSRRQGSRAGANVLT; clone size: once; V gene: TRBV27
CDR3 protein: ASSFELGGAFYGYT; clone size: .; V gene: TRBV7-9
CDR3 protein: ASSYLGQPEAF; clone size: few; V gene: TRBV6-2/TRBV6-3
CDR3 protein: ASSNSGGLGGELF; clone size: .; V gene: TRBV27
CDR3 protein: ASSTDRRKTDTQY; clone size: once; V gene: TRBV7-8
CDR3 protein: ASRTTGGGNTIY; clone size: once; V gene: TRBV5-1
CDR3 protein: ASSLGSSSEQF; clone size: .; V gene: TRBV13
CDR3 protein: ASSKTGINYGYT; clone size: .; V gene: TRBV28
CDR3 protein: ASSQEDRGNQPQH; clone size: .; V gene: TRBV4-1
CDR3 protein: ASSIRQGAGGYT; clone size: few; V gene: TRBV9
CDR3 protein: AISEFDRVAYGYT; clone size: .; V gene: TRBV10-3
CDR3 protein: ASSLGRGNTIY; clone size: few; V gene: TRBV27
CDR3 protein: ASSQDSSFYGYT; clone size: .; V gene: TRBV7-8